This T cell receptor beta chain comes out of a study of shared clonotypes between healthy human individuals. For the study at large: Each donor had three CD4 naive, three CD4 memory, two CD8 naive and one CD8 memory plate. Study findings and constraints: Non-shared clonotypes were found to have lower generation probabilities than the clonotypes that were shared by all four of the sorted-subset donors. Among the subsets, naive ones generally showed larger estimated richness than memory ones.

About this clone: Its target is not known.

Sequencing was at deep level. Clones were read by immunoSEQ multiplex PCR, and TCRdb kept only the in-frame ones, dropping some. This sample carries millions of clones, roughly 92% of them seen once, and the ten largest clones take roughly 0.15%. This receptor was obtained from a man aged 18 to 30 in good health. Specimen: naive CD4+ T cells sorted from blood. Stated subset: CD45RA+ positively selected.

In DNA form, the CDR3 reads TGTGCCAGCAGCTTAAAGCGGGGGATCGAGCAGTACTTC. Residues: CASSLKRGIEQYF. The rearrangement uses TRBV7-2 and TRBJ2-7; 8 bases are shared with TRBD2. The CDR3 sequence is 13 residues long. J was trimmed by 6 bases and V by 2 bases; bases with no gene match: 3. Germline CDR1 is SGHTA and CDR2 is FQGNSA.